These 2 T cell receptor beta chains were all obtained from the same sample, sequenced in a study of human T cells and chemical hapten exposure. TCRdb redid the calling of the RACE reads with MiXCR, one entry per CDR3 protein. Of approximately 350,000 distinct CDR3 sequences listed, about 7% are singletons. Indicated time point: patch test 1, 2 weeks after DPC sensitization. Treatment here: therapeutic diphenylcyclopropenone sensitization with weekly scalp DPC. The source material was whole blood, sampled in connection with sensitization to the hapten diphenylcyclopropenone (DPC). These receptors came from a woman aged 18-35 years with alopecia areata. Some clones in this sample may be carry-over from other donors' samples.

This clonotype was observed at least ten times. The chain is built from TRBV11-3 and TRBJ2-1; the D gene is possibly TRBD2 (6 bases). V lost 4 bases and J lost 9, with 10 bases in between. CDR1 is SGHNT and CDR2 is YENEEA in the germline V gene. The CDR3 contains 12 residues. The CDR3 DNA is TGTGCCAGCAGCTCCCAGGGAGGTGAGCAGTTCTTC. Encoded protein: CASSSQGGEQFF.

This clonotype was seen at least ten times. The chain carries TRBV5-1 and TRBJ2-6; D is unclear. The germline V and J ends were trimmed by 2 bases and 2 bases, with 11 bases remaining between them. The germline V gene encodes CDR1 SGHRS and CDR2 YFSETQ. This CDR3 region has 16 residues. DNA for the CDR3: TGCGCCAGCAGCTTCTCCTCAGGAACTGGGGCCAACGTCCTGACTTTC. Translation gives CASSFSSGTGANVLTF.